The rows below give T cell receptor beta chains drawn from one sample of a study of CD8+CD57+ T cells in acquired aplastic anemia. Via MiXCR, TCRdb re-called the reads, giving one row per CDR3 protein. The sample lists 150,000 to 200,000 distinct CDR3 sequences, over 60% seen once, with approximately 44% in the top ten. The specimen sequenced was sorted CD4+, CD8+, or CD8+CD57+ T cells (not recorded which) from PBMCs. All receptors derive from a human donor with severe aplastic anemia or a healthy control (not recorded which). The CDR3 runs from the conserved cysteine through the conserved F or W. D genes are given only for firm matches. A clone size is listed for some rows: how often the clone was seen (once, few, many), or a class if it is expanded.

J	D	V	size	CDR3	DNA
TRBJ1-1	.	TRBV19	.	CASSRSPQTAFF	TGTGCCAGTAGCCGTTCCCCTCAAACTGCTTTCTTT
TRBJ1-3	.	TRBV24-1	.	CATSSGNTIYF	TGTGCCACCTCCTCTGGAAACACCATATATTTT
TRBJ1-2	.	TRBV29-1	few	CSVRGEDYGYTF	TGCAGCGTCCGGGGTGAGGACTATGGCTACACCTTC
TRBJ2-5	.	TRBV12-3/TRBV12-4	.	CASSLAEETQYF	TGTGCCAGCAGTTTGGCCGAAGAGACCCAGTACTTC
TRBJ1-5	.	TRBV7-9	.	CASSLGLGDSNQPQHF	TGTGCCAGCAGCTTAGGCCTTGGGGATAGCAATCAGCCCCAGCATTTT
TRBJ1-3	.	TRBV24-1	.	CATSDGTRSGNTIYF	TGTGCCACCAGTGACGGCACTCGCTCTGGAAACACCATATATTTT
TRBJ1-1	TRBD1	TRBV29-1	.	CSVEASGQYTEAFF	TGCAGCGTTGAGGCCTCGGGACAGTACACTGAAGCTTTCTTT
TRBJ2-7	.	TRBV15	.	CATSRDYPYEQYF	TGTGCCACCAGCAGAGACTACCCCTACGAGCAGTACTTC
TRBJ1-1	.	TRBV19	.	CASSMGTREASF	TGTGCCAGTAGTATGGGGACGCGGGAAGCTTCCTTT
TRBJ2-7	.	TRBV7-8	.	CASSWRGALLSEQYF	TGTGCCAGCAGCTGGAGGGGGGCCCTTCTGAGTGAGCAGTACTTC
TRBJ1-1	.	TRBV19	.	CAAKTSYLEAFF	TGTGCCGCCAAGACGTCCTACCTTGAAGCTTTCTTT
TRBJ1-1	.	TRBV19	.	CASSIDPRGTEAFF	TGTGCCAGTAGTATAGACCCGAGAGGAACTGAAGCTTTCTTT
TRBJ2-7	.	TRBV7-4	.	CASSLFVGSYEQYF	TGTGCCAGCAGCCTATTCGTCGGGTCCTACGAGCAGTACTTC
TRBJ2-7	TRBD2	TRBV9	many	CASSVVPAGAFYEQYF	TGTGCCAGCAGCGTAGTGCCAGCGGGAGCCTTCTACGAGCAGTACTTC
TRBJ1-1	.	TRBV5-5	.	CASSSTGDTEVFF	TGTGCCAGCAGCAGTACTGGTGACACTGAAGTTTTCTTT
TRBJ1-3	TRBD1	TRBV19	.	CASSAQTGRNTIYF	TGTGCCAGTAGTGCCCAGACAGGGAGAAACACCATATATTTT
TRBJ2-7	.	TRBV19	.	CASSSQGTYEQYF	TGTGCCAGTAGTTCACAGGGTACCTACGAGCAGTACTTC
TRBJ1-4	.	TRBV7-8	few	CASSQRLGKLFF	TGTGCCAGCAGCCAGAGGTTGGGGAAACTGTTTTTT
TRBJ2-5	TRBD1	TRBV6-5	once	CASSMTGEETQYF	TGTGCCAGCAGTATGACAGGGGAAGAGACCCAGTACTTC
TRBJ1-2	TRBD1	TRBV9	.	CASSVAQDRLTNYGYTF	TGTGCCAGCAGCGTAGCCCAGGACAGGCTGACTAACTATGGCTACACCTTC
TRBJ1-1	TRBD1	TRBV15	.	CATSRDHGQGNTEAFF	TGTGCCACCAGCAGAGATCATGGACAGGGGAACACTGAAGCTTTCTTT
TRBJ1-3	TRBD1	TRBV11-1	.	CASSLATGTEYKARNTIYF	TGTGCCAGCAGCTTAGCGACAGGGACGGAGTACAAGGCCCGAAACACCATATATTTT
TRBJ2-3	TRBD2	TRBV20-1	.	CSAPPPSAGGTDTQYF	TGCAGTGCCCCGCCCCCCTCTGCGGGGGGTACAGATACGCAGTATTTT
TRBJ1-5	.	TRBV6-4	.	CASSEYVNQPQHF	TGTGCCAGCAGCGAATACGTCAATCAGCCCCAGCATTTT
TRBJ2-1	TRBD2	TRBV15	.	CATSLAGYNEQFF	TGTGCCACCAGCTTAGCGGGTTACAATGAGCAGTTCTTC
TRBJ1-4	.	TRBV9	many	CASSVGGLNEKLFF	TGTGCCAGCAGCGTAGGTGGGCTTAATGAAAAACTGTTTTTT
TRBJ2-7	.	TRBV5-1	many	CASSLGGFSSYEQYF	TGCGCCAGCAGCTTGGGCGGCTTCAGCTCCTACGAGCAGTACTTC
TRBJ1-4	.	TRBV7-8	once	CAWTLGEPNEKLFF	TGTGCTTGGACCTTGGGTGAGCCGAATGAAAAACTGTTTTTT
TRBJ2-1	TRBD1	TRBV15	.	CATSRADRGGDEQFF	TGTGCCACCAGCAGGGCGGACAGGGGAGGTGATGAGCAGTTCTTC
TRBJ2-3	TRBD1	TRBV24-1	.	CATGETGADTQYF	TGTGCCACCGGTGAGACAGGGGCGGATACGCAGTATTTT
TRBJ2-7	TRBD1	TRBV2	few	CASSSDRGTYEQYF	TGTGCCAGCAGCTCGGACAGGGGGACCTACGAGCAGTACTTC
TRBJ2-3	.	TRBV7-8	.	CASTELLGTQYF	TGTGCCAGCACCGAACTCTTGGGTACGCAGTATTTT
TRBJ1-1	.	TRBV19	many	CASSPSAGPNTEAFF	TGTGCCAGTAGTCCCTCGGCAGGCCCGAACACTGAAGCTTTCTTT
TRBJ2-2	.	TRBV20-1	.	CSARYTGELFF	TGCAGTGCTAGATATACCGGGGAGCTGTTTTTT
TRBJ2-7	.	TRBV5-1	once	CASSLAWTEQYF	TGCGCCAGCAGCTTGGCCTGGACCGAGCAGTACTTC
TRBJ1-4	.	TRBV20-1	.	CSTQEDPSGEKLFF	TGCAGTACCCAAGAGGACCCTAGTGGGGAAAAACTGTTTTTT
TRBJ2-5	.	TRBV3-1	.	CASSLTQGIMELLQETQYF	TGTGCCAGCAGTCTCACACAGGGTATAATGGAGTTACTCCAAGAGACCCAGTACTTC
TRBJ2-2	.	TRBV2	few	CASRERLTGELFF	TGTGCCAGCAGGGAGCGGCTCACCGGGGAGCTGTTTTTT
TRBJ1-1	.	TRBV7-3	.	CASSLTTGGHSNTEAFF	TGTGCCAGCAGCTTAACTACGGGCGGACACTCGAACACTGAAGCTTTCTTT
TRBJ1-1	.	TRBV20-1	once	CSARVGAANTEAFF	TGCAGTGCTAGAGTTGGGGCTGCGAACACTGAAGCTTTCTTT
TRBJ2-7	.	TRBV29-1	.	CSVSRDIYEQYF	TGCAGCGTTAGCCGGGACATCTACGAGCAGTACTTC
TRBJ2-5	TRBD1	TRBV3-1	many	CASSQDREETQYF	TGCGCCAGCAGCCAAGACAGGGAAGAGACCCAGTACTTC
TRBJ1-3	.	TRBV15	.	CATRTGGSVGNTIYF	TGTGCCACCCGGACGGGGGGAAGCGTTGGAAACACCATATATTTT
TRBJ1-5	TRBD1	TRBV19	.	CGSTGGVGQPQHF	TGTGGATCGACAGGGGGCGTGGGTCAGCCCCAGCATTTT
TRBJ2-7	.	TRBV5-1	once	CASSLAYGEQYF	TGCGCCAGCAGCTTGGCGTACGGAGAGCAGTACTTC
TRBJ1-1	.	TRBV29-1	.	CSTHGADPWTEAFF	TGCAGCACCCACGGGGCGGACCCGTGGACTGAAGCTTTCTTT
TRBJ1-2	.	TRBV7-2	once	CASSFGGNSYTF	TGTGCCAGCAGTTTCGGAGGGAATAGCTACACCTTC
TRBJ1-2	.	TRBV9	many	CASSVDRGGAVRGYTF	TGTGCCAGCAGCGTAGACAGAGGAGGGGCGGTGAGAGGCTACACCTTC
TRBJ1-4	.	TRBV20-1	.	CSARDTGVNEKLFF	TGCAGTGCTAGAGATACGGGGGTGAATGAAAAACTGTTTTTT
TRBJ2-6	.	TRBV15	once	CATSREWSSGANVLTF	TGTGCCACCAGCAGAGAATGGTCCTCGGGGGCCAACGTCCTGACTTTC
TRBJ1-2	.	TRBV6-1	few	CASRLGGYTF	TGTGCCAGCAGACTCGGGGGCTACACCTTC
TRBJ2-7	.	TRBV9	.	CASSAGDSRTYEQYF	TGTGCCAGCAGCGCGGGGGATAGCCGAACCTACGAGCAGTACTTC
TRBJ1-1	TRBD1	TRBV19	.	CASSSALTGETEAFF	TGTGCCAGTAGTTCCGCCCTCACAGGGGAGACTGAAGCTTTCTTT
TRBJ2-7	TRBD1	TRBV19	once	CASSIRTGHSYEQYF	TGTGCCAGTAGTATCCGGACAGGGCACTCCTACGAGCAGTACTTC
TRBJ2-7	.	TRBV29-1	few	CSAKGSSYEQYF	TGCAGCGCCAAGGGCAGCTCCTACGAGCAGTACTTC
TRBJ1-5	.	TRBV9	.	CASSVATGNGQPQHF	TGTGCCAGCAGCGTAGCTACAGGGAACGGTCAGCCCCAGCATTTT
TRBJ1-3	TRBD1	TRBV20-1	once	CSARTGGSSGNTIYF	TGCAGTGCAAGGACAGGGGGGTCCTCTGGAAACACCATATATTTT